Listed below are T cell receptor beta chains from one sample, sequenced in a study of T cell repertoires in cytomegalovirus infection. TCRdb re-called the reads through MiXCR, storing one row per CDR3 protein. The top ten hold roughly 13% of the sample, which has about 350,000 distinct CDR3 sequences, about 35% seen once. Their antigens are not known. Sequenced material: cultured PBMCs, taken from culture after CMV antigen stimulation. Receptors were obtained from a human donor in good health (CMV status not recorded). Some clones in this sample may be carry-over from other donors' samples. Both conserved end residues are part of each CDR3.

>TRBV7-8|13
CASSSRAGEKLFF
>TRBV28|13
CASSLPTQYEQYF
>TRBV11-2|13
CASSLNTNNEQFF
>TRBV10-3|14
CAIGTSGKINEQFF
>TRBV20-1|12
CSAQARGNEQFF
>TRBV6-6|13
CASSSQGAQPQHF
>TRBV12-3/TRBV12-4|15
CASRGTGSLTYEQYF
>TRBV7-2|15
CASSLSGTVTDTQYF
>TRBV7-6|17
CASSLGAGPATNEKLFF
>TRBV7-2|14
CASSSFANYNEQFF
>TRBV7-2|15
CASSLAFRPGNEQFF
>TRBV7-9|18
CASSFTGTSGSRGDTQYF
>TRBV28|12
CASSQTGTEQLF
>TRBV4-1|18
CASSQERRPVDSNQPQHF
>TRBV20-1|14
CSALRTGSDSPLHF
>TRBV20-1|15
CSAPDRDKGNTEAFF
>TRBV20-1|17
CSARDLVGRGYYNEQFF
>TRBV27|18
CASSLRPPGQTYQETQYF
>TRBV7-2|17
CASSLVLGALIYEKLFF
>TRBV11-3|13
CASSQKRNTEAFF
>TRBV6-1|15
CANRWTGKADYEQYF
>TRBV11-2|15
CASSFPLTLGEKLFF
>TRBV7-8|14
CASSLEAGRETQYF
>TRBV19|17
CASSKNKGGLAKNIQYF
>TRBV12-3/TRBV12-4|17
CASSPKGSGSSTDTQYF
>TRBV6-8|14
CASSRSDRGTEAFF
>TRBV6-2/TRBV6-3|16
CASRGTGGAGNNEQFF
>TRBV15|15
CATSRDPAGGETQYF
>TRBV12-3/TRBV12-4|14
CASTRDWLTDTQYF
>TRBV7-9|13
CASRTGSTDTQYF
>TRBV12-3/TRBV12-4|17
CASTPDRLHLPNTEAFF
>TRBV20-1|13
CSASSGTYNEQFF
>TRBV7-2|14
CASSLGQATDTQYF
>TRBV4-1|17
CASSQRSPGLAGDTQYF
>TRBV11-2|18
CATSSGTSGGYSYNEQFF
>TRBV19|14
CASTRRDRYNEQFF
>TRBV28|15
CASSSGTGNYYGYTF
>TRBV7-2|15
CASSLALTSTDTQYF
>TRBV7-2|18
CASSRTNRGSNSNQPQHF
>TRBV19|13
CASKSGRADTQYF
>TRBV7-2|14
CASSFRGGGTSWYF
>TRBV7-6|14
CASSSRLSSYEQYF
>TRBV2|14
CASSEGLSLGELFF
>TRBV7-2|15
CASSPSGTTASEQFF
>TRBV7-2|18
CASSVGTSGRASTDTQYF
>TRBV4-1|13
CASSQELRNEQFF
>TRBV12-3/TRBV12-4|13
CASSSDGIYGYTF
>TRBV7-2|13
CASSLIREQPQHF
>TRBV14|14
CASSHSGQGRRAFF
>TRBV7-2|16
CASSQSRLAGTYEQYF
>TRBV20-1|16
CSARDRLAGEFALQYF
>TRBV7-2|15
CASSLLGTANTEAFF
>TRBV29-1|13
CSVGTGRGTEAFF
>TRBV6-6|14
CASRPAGRADTQYF
>TRBV2|15
CASSEAGRAGETQYF
>TRBV7-6|17
CASSLAEGLAGGNEQFF
>TRBV18|15
CASSPTAGINEKLFF
>TRBV7-2|14
CASSRGLAIDTQYF
>TRBV28|14
CASSLDPGYYGYTF
>TRBV4-3|13
CASSQKPNTEAFF